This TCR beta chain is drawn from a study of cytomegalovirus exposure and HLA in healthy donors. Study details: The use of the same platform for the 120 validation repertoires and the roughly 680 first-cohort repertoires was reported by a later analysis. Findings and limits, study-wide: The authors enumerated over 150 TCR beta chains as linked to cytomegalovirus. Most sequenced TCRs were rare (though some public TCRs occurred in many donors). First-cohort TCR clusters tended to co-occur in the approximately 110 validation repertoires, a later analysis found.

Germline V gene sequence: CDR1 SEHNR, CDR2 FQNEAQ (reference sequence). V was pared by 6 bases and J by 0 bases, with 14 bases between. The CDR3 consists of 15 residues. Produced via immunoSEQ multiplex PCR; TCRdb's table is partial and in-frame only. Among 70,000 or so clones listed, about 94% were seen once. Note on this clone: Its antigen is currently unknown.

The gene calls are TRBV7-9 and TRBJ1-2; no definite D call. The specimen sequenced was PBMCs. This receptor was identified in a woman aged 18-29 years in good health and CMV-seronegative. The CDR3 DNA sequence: TGTGCCAGCAGGCCTAACAGTCAAGCTAACTATGGCTACACCTTC. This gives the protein CASRPNSQANYGYTF.